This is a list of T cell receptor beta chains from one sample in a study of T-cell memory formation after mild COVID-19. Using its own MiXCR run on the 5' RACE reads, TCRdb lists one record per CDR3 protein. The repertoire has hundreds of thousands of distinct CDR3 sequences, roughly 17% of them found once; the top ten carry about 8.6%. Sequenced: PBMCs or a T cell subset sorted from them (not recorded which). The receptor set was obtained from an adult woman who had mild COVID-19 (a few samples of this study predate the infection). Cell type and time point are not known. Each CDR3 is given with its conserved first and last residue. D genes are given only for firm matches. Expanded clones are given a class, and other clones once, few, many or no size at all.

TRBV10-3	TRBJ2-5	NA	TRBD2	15	TGTGCCATCAGTGAGACTAGCGGGAAACAAGAGACCCAGTACTTC	CAISETSGKQETQYF
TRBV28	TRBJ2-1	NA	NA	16	TGTGCCAGCAGTTTAGGGCCGTTCAACTCCTACAATGAGCAGTTCTTC	CASSLGPFNSYNEQFF
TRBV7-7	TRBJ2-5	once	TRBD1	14	TGTGCTAGCAGCACCGGGACAGGGCAAGAGACCCAGTACTTC	CASSTGTGQETQYF
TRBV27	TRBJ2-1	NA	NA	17	TGTGCCAGCAGTTTGGGGTCGGGGGACGGGCGCTACAATGAGCAGTTCTTC	CASSLGSGDGRYNEQFF
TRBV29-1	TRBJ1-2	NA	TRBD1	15	TGCAGCGTTGGGGATAGACAGGGGGAAAACGGTGGCTACACCTTC	CSVGDRQGENGGYTF
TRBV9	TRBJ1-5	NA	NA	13	TGTGCCAGCAGCGTAGGGGTTCATCAGCCCCAGCATTTT	CASSVGVHQPQHF
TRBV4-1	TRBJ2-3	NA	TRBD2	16	TGCGCCAGCAGCCAACGGACTAGCGGGGGGGCGGATACGCAGTATTTT	CASSQRTSGGADTQYF
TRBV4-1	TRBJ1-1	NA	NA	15	TGCGCCAGCAGCCAAGTACACAGGGAGAACACTGAAGCTTTCTTT	CASSQVHRENTEAFF
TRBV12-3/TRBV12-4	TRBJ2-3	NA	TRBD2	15	TGTGCCAGCAGCGAAACTAGCGGGAGTATAGATACGCAGTATTTT	CASSETSGSIDTQYF
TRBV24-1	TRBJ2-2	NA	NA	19	TGTGCCACCAGTGAACCCGGACGGCCGGCGTCCGAAAACACCGGGGAGCTGTTTTTT	CATSEPGRPASENTGELFF
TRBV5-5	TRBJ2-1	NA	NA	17	TGTGCCAGCAGCTTGGCGCCCCAGGGCCTGGGGTACAATGAGCAGTTCTTC	CASSLAPQGLGYNEQFF
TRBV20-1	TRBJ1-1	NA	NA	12	TGCAGTGCCGAAAGGGCGAACACTGAAGCTTTCTTT	CSAERANTEAFF
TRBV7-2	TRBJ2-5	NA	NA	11	TGTGCCAGCATCCAAGATGAGACCCAGTACTTC	CASIQDETQYF
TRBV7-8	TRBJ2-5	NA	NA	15	TGTGCCAGCAGCATTCCGGGACACGCAAAAGAGACCCAGTACTTC	CASSIPGHAKETQYF
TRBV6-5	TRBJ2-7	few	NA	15	TGTGCCAGCAGTTACCTGTCGGGAAGCTCCTACGAGCAGTACTTC	CASSYLSGSSYEQYF
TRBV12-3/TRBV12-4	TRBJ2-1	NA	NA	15	TGTGCCAGCAGTTTCCGGGAGTATTCCTACAATGAGCAGTTCTTC	CASSFREYSYNEQFF
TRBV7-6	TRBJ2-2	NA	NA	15	TGTGCCAGCAGACCCGGGTCAGGGAACACCGGGGAGCTGTTTTTT	CASRPGSGNTGELFF
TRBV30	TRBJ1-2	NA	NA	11	TGTGCCTGGACTGCTAACTATGGCTACACCTTC	CAWTANYGYTF
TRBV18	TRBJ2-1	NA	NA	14	TGTGCCAGCTCACCTCGTGGGGGGAACGCTGAGCAGTTCTTC	CASSPRGGNAEQFF
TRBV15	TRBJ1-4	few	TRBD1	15	TGTGCCACCAGCAGAGTGGACAGGGGGCGTGAAAAACTGTTTTTT	CATSRVDRGREKLFF
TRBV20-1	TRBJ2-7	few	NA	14	TGCAGTGTTGGGCCCGGGACGGGTTCCTACGAGCAGTACTTC	CSVGPGTGSYEQYF
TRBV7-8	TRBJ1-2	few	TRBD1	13	TGTGCCAGCAGCCGGGACAGGAGGGGAGGCTACACCTTC	CASSRDRRGGYTF
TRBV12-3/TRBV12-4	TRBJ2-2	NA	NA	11	TGTGCCAGCTCAACCTTGGGTGAGCTGTTTTTT	CASSTLGELFF
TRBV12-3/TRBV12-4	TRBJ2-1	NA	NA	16	TGTGCCAGCAGTTTAGACAGTACTATCCCCTACAATGAGCAGTTCTTC	CASSLDSTIPYNEQFF
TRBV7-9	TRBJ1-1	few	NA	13	TGTGCCAGCAGCGGACGGCCGGGCACTGAAGCTTTCTTT	CASSGRPGTEAFF
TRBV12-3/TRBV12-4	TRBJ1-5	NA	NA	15	TGTGCCAGCAGTTTACTCGGCAGTCAAAATCAGCCCCAGCATTTT	CASSLLGSQNQPQHF
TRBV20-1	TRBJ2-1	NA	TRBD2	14	TGCAGTGCCCGTTTGACTAGCGGCCACAATGAGCAGTTCTTC	CSARLTSGHNEQFF
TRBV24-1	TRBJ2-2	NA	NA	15	TGTGCCACCAGCCGAGGAGGAGCGAACACCGGGGAGCTGTTTTTT	CATSRGGANTGELFF
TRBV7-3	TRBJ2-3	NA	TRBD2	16	TGTGCCAGCAGCTTAACCCCGGGACTAGTTTCGGATACGCAGTATTTT	CASSLTPGLVSDTQYF